The sample holds a few counts of the clone carrying this T cell receptor beta chain. What it recognizes is unknown. Compared with germline, one end of the junction differs, possibly owing to a read error. These data belong to a study of blood T cells in healthy people across ages. Study findings and constraints: Since the PBMCs were unsorted, naive and antigen-experienced cells could not be conclusively compared. Diversity was higher, and naive CD4+ cells more numerous, in long-lived donors than in aged donors.

It was with a sample-barcoded 5' primer and a J-beta primer mix that a second PCR of roughly 7 to 12 cycles was run. MiXCR was run by TCRdb on the 5' RACE reads, yielding one entry per CDR3 protein. The table includes roughly 1.9 million distinct CDR3 sequences, about two fifths detected once. This TCR was recovered from a human donor in good health. Input material: blood.

CDR3 sequence reads: CASSYSVGYREVPFF. The CDR3 nucleotides are TGTGCCAGCAGTTACTCGGTGGGATACAGGGAGGTTCCGTTCTTC. The genes are TRBV6-2 or TRBV6-3 and TRBJ2-7; perhaps D is TRBD1 or TRBD2 (6 bases each). The CDR3 length is 15 residues. Germline assignment: CDR1 MNHEY and CDR2 SVGEGT.